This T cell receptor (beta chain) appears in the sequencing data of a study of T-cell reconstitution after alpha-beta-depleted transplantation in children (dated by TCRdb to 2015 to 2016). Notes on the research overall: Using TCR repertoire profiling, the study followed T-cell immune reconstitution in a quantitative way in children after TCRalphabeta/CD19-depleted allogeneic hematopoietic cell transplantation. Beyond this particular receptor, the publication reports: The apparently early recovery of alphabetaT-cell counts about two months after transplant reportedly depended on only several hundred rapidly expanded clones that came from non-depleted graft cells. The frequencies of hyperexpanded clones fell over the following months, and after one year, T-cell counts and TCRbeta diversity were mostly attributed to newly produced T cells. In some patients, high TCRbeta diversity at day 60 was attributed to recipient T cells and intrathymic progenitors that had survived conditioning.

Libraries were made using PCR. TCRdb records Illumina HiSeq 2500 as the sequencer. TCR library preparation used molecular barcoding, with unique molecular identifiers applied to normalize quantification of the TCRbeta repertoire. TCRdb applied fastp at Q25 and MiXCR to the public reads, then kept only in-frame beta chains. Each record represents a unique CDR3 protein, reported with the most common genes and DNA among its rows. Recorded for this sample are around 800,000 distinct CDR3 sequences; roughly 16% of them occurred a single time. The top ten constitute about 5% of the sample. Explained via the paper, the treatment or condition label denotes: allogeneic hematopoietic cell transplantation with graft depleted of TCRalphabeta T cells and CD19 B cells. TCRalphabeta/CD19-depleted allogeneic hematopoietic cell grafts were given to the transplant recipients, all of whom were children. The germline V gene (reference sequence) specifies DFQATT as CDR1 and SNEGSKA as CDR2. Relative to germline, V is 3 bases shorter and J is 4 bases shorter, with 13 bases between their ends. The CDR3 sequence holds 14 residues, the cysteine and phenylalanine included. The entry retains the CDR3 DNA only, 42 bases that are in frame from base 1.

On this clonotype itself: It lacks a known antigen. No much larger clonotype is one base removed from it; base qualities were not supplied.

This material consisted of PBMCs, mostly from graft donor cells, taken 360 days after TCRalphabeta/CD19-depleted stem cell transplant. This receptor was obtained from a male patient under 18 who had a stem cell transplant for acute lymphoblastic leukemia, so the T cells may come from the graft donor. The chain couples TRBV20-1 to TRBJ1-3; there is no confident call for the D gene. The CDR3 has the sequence CSASEQPAGNTIYF. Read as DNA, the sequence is TGCAGTGCTAGTGAACAGCCCGCGGGAAACACCATATATTTT.